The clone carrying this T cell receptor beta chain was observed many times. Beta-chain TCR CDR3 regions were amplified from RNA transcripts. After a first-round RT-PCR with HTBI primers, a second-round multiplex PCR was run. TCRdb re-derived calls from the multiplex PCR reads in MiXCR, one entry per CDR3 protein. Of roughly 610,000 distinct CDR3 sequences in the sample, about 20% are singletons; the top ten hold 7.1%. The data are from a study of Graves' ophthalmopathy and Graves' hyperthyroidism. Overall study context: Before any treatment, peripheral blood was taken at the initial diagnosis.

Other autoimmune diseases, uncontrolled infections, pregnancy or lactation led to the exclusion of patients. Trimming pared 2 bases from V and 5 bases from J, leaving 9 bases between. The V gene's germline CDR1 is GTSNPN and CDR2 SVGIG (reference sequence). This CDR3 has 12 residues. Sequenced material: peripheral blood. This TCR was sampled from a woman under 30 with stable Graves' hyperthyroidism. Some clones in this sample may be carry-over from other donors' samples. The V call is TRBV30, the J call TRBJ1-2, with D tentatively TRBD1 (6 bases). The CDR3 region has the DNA TGTGCCTGGAGTCGGGACACATATGGCTACACCTTC. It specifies CAWSRDTYGYTF.